Listed below are T cell receptor beta chains from one sample, sequenced in a study of blood T cell repertoires in COVID-19. The method was immunoSEQ multiplex PCR; TCRdb's version includes in-frame clones alone and lacks a portion of them. The table shows just over 150,000 clones, with 85% to 90% occurring only once. The sample comprised peripheral blood. These receptors came from a woman aged 40 to 49 with acute or convalescent COVID-19. Each CDR3 is given with its conserved first and last residue. D genes are given only for firm matches. Only some rows state a clone size, as once, few, many or a class for expanded clones.

V: TRBV2; size: -; D: -; J: TRBJ2-7; length: 15; DNA: TGTGCCAGCAGTGAAAGGGGAGGCCTAACCTACGAGCAGTACTTC; CDR3: CASSERGGLTYEQYF
V: TRBV2; size: -; D: TRBD1; J: TRBJ1-3; length: 15; DNA: TGTGCCAGCAGGCCCGGGACAGGTTCTGGAAACACCATATATTTT; CDR3: CASRPGTGSGNTIYF
V: TRBV5-4; size: few; D: -; J: TRBJ2-7; length: 15; DNA: TGTGCCAGCAGCTTGGTTGGGCGCGCGTCCTACGAGCAGTACTTC; CDR3: CASSLVGRASYEQYF
V: TRBV5-1; size: -; D: -; J: TRBJ1-6; length: 14; DNA: TGCGCCAGCAGCCTGGAGAGTTGGAATTCACCCCTCCACTTT; CDR3: CASSLESWNSPLHF
V: TRBV6-5; size: -; D: -; J: TRBJ2-1; length: 15; DNA: TGTGCCACGTTAGCAGTGGAACTAGCTGGCGGTGAGCAGTTCTTC; CDR3: CATLAVELAGGEQFF
V: TRBV7-3; size: -; D: TRBD2; J: TRBJ2-3; length: 15; DNA: TGTGCCAGCAGCTTAACTAGCGGGACCACAGATACGCAGTATTTT; CDR3: CASSLTSGTTDTQYF
V: TRBV10-2; size: once; D: -; J: TRBJ2-3; length: 13; DNA: TGCGCCAGCAGGGTGGCTCCTACAGATACGCAGTATTTT; CDR3: CASRVAPTDTQYF
V: TRBV5-1; size: -; D: TRBD2; J: TRBJ2-7; length: 14; DNA: TGCGCCAGCAGCACTAGCGGGATCGCCTACGAGCAGTACTTC; CDR3: CASSTSGIAYEQYF
V: TRBV7-3; size: -; D: TRBD2; J: TRBJ2-7; length: 15; DNA: TGTGCCAGCAGCAGCCGCGGGGGGACAAGCTACGAGCAGTACTTC; CDR3: CASSSRGGTSYEQYF
V: TRBV18; size: -; D: -; J: TRBJ1-5; length: 12; DNA: TGTGCCAGCTCTACCCGGGAGGGGGTCCGGCATTTT; CDR3: CASSTREGVRHF
V: TRBV29-1; size: -; D: -; J: TRBJ1-2; length: 14; DNA: TGCAGCGTTGAAGTTGAAGGGGCCGCCTATGGCTACACCTTC; CDR3: CSVEVEGAAYGYTF
V: TRBV2; size: once; D: -; J: TRBJ1-1; length: 15; DNA: TGTGCCAGCACCCCTTTTACGACAGTGAACACTGAAGCTTTCTTT; CDR3: CASTPFTTVNTEAFF
V: TRBV7-2; size: -; D: -; J: TRBJ1-3; length: 15; DNA: TGTGCCAGCAGCTTTCCAGCGAACTCTGGAAACACCATATATTTT; CDR3: CASSFPANSGNTIYF
V: TRBV5-1; size: -; D: -; J: TRBJ1-5; length: 10; DNA: TGCGCCAGCAGCTCACAGCCCCAGCATTTT; CDR3: CASSSQPQHF
V: TRBV6-5; size: -; D: -; J: TRBJ2-3; length: 16; DNA: TGTGCCAGCAGTTACGGAGTGCGGGGCGCAGCAGATACGCAGTATTTT; CDR3: CASSYGVRGAADTQYF
V: TRBV3-1/TRBV3-2; size: -; D: -; J: TRBJ2-7; length: 13; DNA: TGTGCCAGCAAGCAACAGGGGGGGTACGAGCAGTACTTC; CDR3: CASKQQGGYEQYF
V: TRBV19; size: -; D: TRBD1; J: TRBJ1-1; length: 14; DNA: TGTGCCAGTAGCCAAGGGGCAGGGGGACCTGAAGCTTTCTTT; CDR3: CASSQGAGGPEAFF
V: TRBV24-1; size: once; D: TRBD1; J: TRBJ2-1; length: 16; DNA: TGTGCCACCAGTGAACGAACCGGGACAGGGTTAAATGAGCAGTTCTTC; CDR3: CATSERTGTGLNEQFF
V: TRBV11-2; size: -; D: -; J: TRBJ1-1; length: 17; DNA: TGTGCCAGCAGCTTAGCCTTCATTAAACGGGATCGCGCTGAAGCTTTCTTT; CDR3: CASSLAFIKRDRAEAFF
V: TRBV2; size: -; D: -; J: TRBJ1-6; length: 13; DNA: TGTGCCAGTAAACAGGGTGAACGTTCACCCCTCCACTTT; CDR3: CASKQGERSPLHF
V: TRBV6-5; size: -; D: -; J: TRBJ1-2; length: 13; DNA: TGTGCCAGCAGTTACTCCAGGGGTGGCGGCTACACCTTC; CDR3: CASSYSRGGGYTF
V: TRBV5-5; size: once; D: TRBD1; J: TRBJ1-2; length: 16; DNA: TGTGCCAGCAGCTTGGAGGGACAGCCGCCTCTCTATGGCTACACCTTC; CDR3: CASSLEGQPPLYGYTF
V: TRBV19; size: -; D: -; J: TRBJ1-2; length: 13; DNA: TGTGCCAGTAGTATAAACGCAGGGTCTGGCTACACCTTC; CDR3: CASSINAGSGYTF
V: TRBV3-1/TRBV3-2; size: -; D: -; J: TRBJ2-2; length: 15; DNA: TGTGCCAGCAGCTTGATCAATAGCTTAGCCGGGGAGCTGTTTTTT; CDR3: CASSLINSLAGELFF
V: TRBV28; size: -; D: -; J: TRBJ1-5; length: 15; DNA: TGTGCCAGCAGAATAAGGAGGGGGGGGGAACAGCCCCAGCATTTT; CDR3: CASRIRRGGEQPQHF
V: TRBV29-1; size: -; D: TRBD1; J: TRBJ2-1; length: 20; DNA: TGCAGCGTTGAAGAAGGGGTTGGGCCCCGGACAGGGTGGTGGGTTTATGAGCAGTTCTTC; CDR3: CSVEEGVGPRTGWWVYEQFF
V: TRBV28; size: -; D: -; J: TRBJ1-5; length: 14; DNA: TGTGCCAGCCTTTCACAGGGAGGCAATCAGCCCCAGCATTTT; CDR3: CASLSQGGNQPQHF